This TCR beta chain was obtained from a study of OX40 agonist ivuxolimab in advanced cancers. At the level of the study: Patients received ivuxolimab, an agonistic anti-OX40 (CD134) antibody. Antecedent anti-PD-1, anti-PD-L1 or anti-CTLA-4 therapy was permissible, with 40% having received some.

Data came from immunoSEQ multiplex PCR; TCRdb stores just in-frame clones and leaves some out. The data hold under 45,000 clones, with around three quarters observed a single time. Trimming pared 4 bases from V and 1 base from J, leaving 13 bases between. Germline CDR1 is SGHTA and CDR2 is FQGTGA. This CDR3 is built from 15 residues. The chain recombines TRBV7-3 with TRBJ2-5; no reliable D call. Sequenced material: CD4+ or CD8+ T cells sorted from blood, taken in a trial of the OX40 agonist ivuxolimab. The clonotype comes from an adult with an advanced solid tumor such as melanoma, head and neck, liver or kidney cancer. CDR3 bases: TGTGCCAGCAGCTCCCAACCGGGCTTCCAAGAGACCCAGTACTTC. Translation: CASSSQPGFQETQYF.